This is a list of T cell receptor beta chains from one sample in a study of somatic mutations in cytotoxic T cells in rheumatoid arthritis. This table comes from immunoSEQ multiplex PCR, and its TCRdb copy is limited to in-frame clones, with some not included. The repertoire has about 10,000 clones, 85% of them found once; the top ten carry roughly 7.1%. The source material was CD8+ T cells sorted from blood. The receptors come from an adult with rheumatoid arthritis. The CDR3 runs from the conserved cysteine through the conserved F or W. The D gene is left open where the match is weak. Only some rows state a clone size, as once, few, many or a class for expanded clones.

V,size,D,J,CDR3,DNA
TRBV6-5,.,.,TRBJ1-5,CASSSSYSNQPQHF,TGTGCCAGCAGTTCCAGTTATAGCAATCAGCCCCAGCATTTT
TRBV25-1,few,TRBD1,TRBJ1-2,CASSEDFGTGRGYTF,TGTGCCAGCAGTGAGGACTTTGGGACAGGCAGGGGCTACACCTTC
TRBV9,.,TRBD2,TRBJ2-1,CASSDRLAGDGNEQFF,TGTGCCAGCAGCGACCGACTAGCGGGAGATGGGAATGAGCAGTTCTTC
TRBV6-5,.,.,TRBJ2-1,CASSYSNFKYNEQFF,TGTGCCAGCAGTTACTCGAATTTTAAATACAATGAGCAGTTCTTC
TRBV5-1,.,TRBD1,TRBJ1-3,CASSLGDRASGNTIYF,TGCGCCAGCAGCTTGGGGGACAGGGCCTCTGGAAACACCATATATTTT
TRBV11-1,.,.,TRBJ2-7,CASSLGPGYEQYF,TGTGCCAGCAGCTTAGGCCCGGGATACGAGCAGTACTTC
TRBV15,.,TRBD1,TRBJ2-4,CATSRPGTGWEAKNIQYF,TGTGCCACCAGCAGACCCGGGACAGGGTGGGAAGCCAAAAACATTCAGTACTTC
TRBV7-3,.,.,TRBJ1-1,CASSLQGPNTEAFF,TGTGCCAGCAGCTTACAGGGCCCGAACACTGAAGCTTTCTTT
TRBV12-5,.,TRBD1,TRBJ2-5,CASGQTDRGQETQYF,TGTGCTAGTGGACAAACCGACAGGGGCCAAGAGACCCAGTACTTC
TRBV9,once,TRBD2,TRBJ2-3,CASSALAGEDTQYF,TGTGCCAGCAGCGCCCTGGCGGGGGAAGATACGCAGTATTTT